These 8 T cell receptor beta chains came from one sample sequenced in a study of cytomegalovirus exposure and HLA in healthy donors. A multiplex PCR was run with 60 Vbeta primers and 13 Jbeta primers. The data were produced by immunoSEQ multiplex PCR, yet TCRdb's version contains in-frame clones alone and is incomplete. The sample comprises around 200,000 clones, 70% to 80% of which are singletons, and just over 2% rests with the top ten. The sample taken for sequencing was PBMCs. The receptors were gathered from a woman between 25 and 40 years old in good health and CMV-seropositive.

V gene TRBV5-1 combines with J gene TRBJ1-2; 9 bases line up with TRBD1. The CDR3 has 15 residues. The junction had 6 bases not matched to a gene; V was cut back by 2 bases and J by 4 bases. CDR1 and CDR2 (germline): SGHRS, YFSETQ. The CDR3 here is CASSFTGGSGYGYTF. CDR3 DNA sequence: TGCGCCAGCAGCTTTACAGGGGGCTCTGGCTATGGCTACACCTTC.

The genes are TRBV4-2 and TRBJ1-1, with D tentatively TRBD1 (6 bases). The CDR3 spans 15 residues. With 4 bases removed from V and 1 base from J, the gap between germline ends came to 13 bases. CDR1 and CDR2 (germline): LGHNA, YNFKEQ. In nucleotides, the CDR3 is TGTGCCAGCAGCCGGTCGACAGGTTGGAACACTGAAGCTTTCTTT. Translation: CASSRSTGWNTEAFF.

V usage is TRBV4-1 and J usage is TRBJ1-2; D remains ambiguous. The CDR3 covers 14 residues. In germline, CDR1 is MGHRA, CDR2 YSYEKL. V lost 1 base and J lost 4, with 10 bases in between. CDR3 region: CASSQGAGGYGYTF. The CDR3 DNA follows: TGCGCCAGCAGCCAAGGGGCAGGAGGCTATGGCTACACCTTC.

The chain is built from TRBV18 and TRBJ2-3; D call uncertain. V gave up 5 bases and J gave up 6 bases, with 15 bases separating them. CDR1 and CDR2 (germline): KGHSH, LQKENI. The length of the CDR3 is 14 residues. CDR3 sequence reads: CASSRSQTRDTQYF. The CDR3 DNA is TGTGCCAGCTCAAGATCTCAGACCAGGGATACGCAGTATTTT.

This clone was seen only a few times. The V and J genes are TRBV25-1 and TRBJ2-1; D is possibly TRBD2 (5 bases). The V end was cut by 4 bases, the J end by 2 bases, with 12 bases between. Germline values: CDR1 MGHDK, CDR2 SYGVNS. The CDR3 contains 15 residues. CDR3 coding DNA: TGTGCCAGCAGTGTATCGGGGAGCCCCTACAATGAGCAGTTCTTC. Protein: CASSVSGSPYNEQFF.

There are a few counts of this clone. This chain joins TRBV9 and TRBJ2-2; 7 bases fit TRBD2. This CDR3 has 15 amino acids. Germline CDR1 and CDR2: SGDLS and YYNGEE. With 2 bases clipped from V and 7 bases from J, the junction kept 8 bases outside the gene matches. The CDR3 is CASSVGLGRVGELFF. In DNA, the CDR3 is TGTGCCAGCAGCGTCGGACTAGGAAGAGTCGGGGAGCTGTTTTTT.

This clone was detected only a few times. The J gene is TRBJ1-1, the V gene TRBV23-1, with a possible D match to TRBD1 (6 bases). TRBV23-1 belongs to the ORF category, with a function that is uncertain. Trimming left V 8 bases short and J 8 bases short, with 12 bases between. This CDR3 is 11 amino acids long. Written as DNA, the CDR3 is TGCGCCAGCTTCCCCGGGACAGAAGCTTTCTTT. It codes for CASFPGTEAFF.

The CDR3 bases are TGCGCCAGCAGCTCGATGCAGGGGGCAGCTGAAGCTTTCTTT. It specifies CASSSMQGAAEAFF. The V call is TRBV5-1, the J call TRBJ1-1, with 8 bases lining up with TRBD1. This CDR3 is 14 amino acids long. The ends lost 3 bases at V and 6 bases at J; junction bases unmatched: 7. Per the germline V gene, CDR1 is SGHRS and CDR2 is YFSETQ.